Presented here are 2 T cell receptor beta chains from one specimen sequenced in a study of esophageal squamous cell carcinoma under preoperative chemotherapy. Time point specified: before preoperative PTX-NDP chemotherapy. MiXCR was run by TCRdb on the PCR reads, yielding one entry per CDR3 protein. The repertoire holds over 14,000 distinct CDR3 sequences, roughly 66% seen once, with about 53% in the top ten. This sample was obtained from a patient given preoperative chemotherapy. These receptor sequences come from a human donor with esophageal squamous cell carcinoma. The donor label of this sample is uncertain.

This clonotype turned up a few times. The chain combines TRBV5-1 with TRBJ2-1; possible D gene TRBD2, 6 bases. CDR1 and CDR2 (germline): SGHRS, YFSETQ. The CDR3 consists of 14 residues. Trimming left V 2 bases short and J 8 bases short, with 14 bases between. CDR3 in DNA: TGCGCCAGCAGCTTCCGCGGGACGGGGGATGAGCAGTTCTTC. Translation gives CASSFRGTGDEQFF.

As to this clonotype: An end of the junction does not agree with germline; a read error may underlie this. The gene calls are TRBV6-1 and TRBJ2-3, with D tentatively TRBD2 (6 bases). Germline CDR1 MNHNS, CDR2 SASEGT. This CDR3 contains 13 residues. The CDR3 coding sequence is TGTGCCACCAAGACCGGGAGCAAAGATGAGCAGTTCTTT. Its protein is CATKTGSKDEQFF.